These T cell receptor beta chains were read from a single sample in a study of blood T cell repertoires in COVID-19. The table came from immunoSEQ multiplex PCR; TCRdb's copy has only in-frame clones and leaves some out. The sample lists around 46,000 clones, approximately 80% occurring once. Sequencing input: peripheral blood. The receptors derive from a man aged 70 or older with acute or convalescent COVID-19. The CDR3 runs from the conserved cysteine through the conserved F or W. A D gene is named only where the DNA matches it firmly. A row's size may be missing; if present it is once, few, many or a size class.

cdr3_nt | cdr3_aa | j_call | v_call | d_call | clone_size
TGTGCCAGCAGCTTACTAGGACAGGGCAGGGAGCAGTACTTC | CASSLLGQGREQYF | TRBJ2-7 | TRBV7-9 | TRBD1 | once
TGTGCCAGCAGCTTAACGTTGAACGGGTTTGGTGAGCAGTTCTTC | CASSLTLNGFGEQFF | TRBJ2-1 | TRBV7-3 | - | once
TGTGCCAGCAGCGTAGGGGAGTGGACAGCTGAAAAACTGTTTTTT | CASSVGEWTAEKLFF | TRBJ1-4 | TRBV9 | - | -
TGTGCCAGCAGCTTAAGGGGGATTCAAGAAAAACTGTTTTTT | CASSLRGIQEKLFF | TRBJ1-4 | TRBV11-2 | - | -
TGTGCCAGCAGTCCGGGACAGCGTTACGAGCAGTACTTC | CASSPGQRYEQYF | TRBJ2-7 | TRBV6-2/TRBV6-3 | TRBD1 | -
TGTGCCAGCAGCTTAAATCGGGAGACCACAGATACGCAGTATTTT | CASSLNRETTDTQYF | TRBJ2-3 | TRBV7-3 | - | -
TGTGCCAGTAGGTTGTCTATGGGGGGTGAAGCTTTCTTT | CASRLSMGGEAFF | TRBJ1-1 | TRBV19 | - | -
TGTGCCAGCAGTTACTTGGACTACGCTAACTATGGCTACACCTTC | CASSYLDYANYGYTF | TRBJ1-2 | TRBV6-6 | - | -
TGTGCCACCAGCACCTACAGGGGGGGCTCCTACAATGAGCAGTTCTTC | CATSTYRGGSYNEQFF | TRBJ2-1 | TRBV15 | - | -
TGTGCCAGCAGCTCGGAACAGGGAATGGGCAATCAGCCCCAGCATTTT | CASSSEQGMGNQPQHF | TRBJ1-5 | TRBV7-2 | - | -
TGTGCCAGCAGCTCGACTAGCGGGAGGGCAGATACGCAGTATTTT | CASSSTSGRADTQYF | TRBJ2-3 | TRBV9 | TRBD2 | -
TGCGCCAGCTCCCAGGGATCGTGGACTGGGGCCAACGTCCTGACTTTC | CASSQGSWTGANVLTF | TRBJ2-6 | TRBV5-1 | - | -
TGTGCCAGTAGTGCCCGGGACAGACCCTACGAGCAGTACTTC | CASSARDRPYEQYF | TRBJ2-7 | TRBV19 | TRBD1 | -
TGTGCCAGCAGTTCCCTCGATGAGCAGTTCTTC | CASSSLDEQFF | TRBJ2-1 | TRBV6-5 | - | -
TGTGCCAGCAGCTGGGACAGGAAAAGGACAGATACGCAGTATTTT | CASSWDRKRTDTQYF | TRBJ2-3 | TRBV7-2 | TRBD1 | -
TGCGCCAGCAGCCAAGATCCAGGGAACACCGGGGAGCTGTTTTTT | CASSQDPGNTGELFF | TRBJ2-2 | TRBV4-1 | - | few
TGTGCCAGCTCACCACCCTCCCGTCCCTCTGGAAACACCATATATTTT | CASSPPSRPSGNTIYF | TRBJ1-3 | TRBV18 | - | -
TGTGCCAGCATCCCTTACTCCTATAATTCACCCCTCCACTTT | CASIPYSYNSPLHF | TRBJ1-6 | TRBV2 | - | -
TGTGCCAGCTCACCTCCTGGGGGGGCGTCAAATGAAGCTTTCTTT | CASSPPGGASNEAFF | TRBJ1-1 | TRBV27 | - | -
TGTGCCAGCAGTTTCGAGCAGGAGGCGAACACTGAAGCTTTCTTT | CASSFEQEANTEAFF | TRBJ1-1 | TRBV2 | - | once
TGTGCCAGCAGGGGTCTAGAGGAAGCTTTCTTT | CASRGLEEAFF | TRBJ1-1 | TRBV6-5 | - | -
TGTGCCAGCAGCGCCCAACAGGGGAGCACTGAAGCTTTCTTT | CASSAQQGSTEAFF | TRBJ1-1 | TRBV9 | TRBD1 | -
TGTGCCAGCAGCTGGACAGGGCCCACTGAAGCTTTCTTT | CASSWTGPTEAFF | TRBJ1-1 | TRBV5-6 | TRBD1 | -
TGTGCCAGCAGTTCCGGGACAGGGTCGATCGAAAACACCATATATTTT | CASSSGTGSIENTIYF | TRBJ1-3 | TRBV6-5 | TRBD1 | -
TGTGCCAGCAGAGTGGAGCCCGGGACAGACTATGGCTACACCTTC | CASRVEPGTDYGYTF | TRBJ1-2 | TRBV2 | TRBD1 | -
TGTGCCAGCTCACCTCCAGGGGGTGGTTATGGCTACACCTTC | CASSPPGGGYGYTF | TRBJ1-2 | TRBV18 | TRBD1 | -
TGTGCCAGCAGTTTAGCAGGGGGATTCAATTCACCCCTCCACTTT | CASSLAGGFNSPLHF | TRBJ1-6 | TRBV27 | TRBD1 | -
TGCAGCTCGCGGGATCTTGAAAATGCAGATACGCAGTATTTT | CSSRDLENADTQYF | TRBJ2-3 | TRBV29-1 | - | -
TGTGCCAGCTCACCAGGAGCAACTAATGAAAAACTGTTTTTT | CASSPGATNEKLFF | TRBJ1-4 | TRBV18 | - | -
TGTGCCATCCAGACAGGGAACTATGGCTACACCTTC | CAIQTGNYGYTF | TRBJ1-2 | TRBV6-5 | TRBD1 | few
TGTGCCAGCAGTAAGAAGGGGGAGTCCTACGAGCAGTACTTC | CASSKKGESYEQYF | TRBJ2-7 | TRBV27 | - | -
TGTGCCAGCTCGGGACTAGCGGGACTAGCAGGGGATACGCAGTATTTT | CASSGLAGLAGDTQYF | TRBJ2-3 | TRBV18 | TRBD2 | few
TGTGCCTGGAGTAAGGACAGTGTCGAGGATAATTCACCCCTCCACTTT | CAWSKDSVEDNSPLHF | TRBJ1-6 | TRBV30 | - | -
TGTGCCAGCAGTTACTCGACGGGCTATGGCTACACCTTC | CASSYSTGYGYTF | TRBJ1-2 | TRBV6-2/TRBV6-3 | - | -
TGTGCCAGCAGCTTGGACAGGGTGGATGAAAAACTGTTTTTT | CASSLDRVDEKLFF | TRBJ1-4 | TRBV7-8 | TRBD1 | once
TGTGCCAGTAGTATGGGGGGACGGGGAAACACTGAAGCTTTCTTT | CASSMGGRGNTEAFF | TRBJ1-1 | TRBV19 | - | -
TGCGCCAGCAGCCAAGACGCTAGCGGGGGATCGTACGAGCAGTACTTC | CASSQDASGGSYEQYF | TRBJ2-7 | TRBV4-3 | TRBD2 | -
TGTGCCAGCAGTTTATCCCCGACCCGGGCCCTCCACTTT | CASSLSPTRALHF | TRBJ1-6 | TRBV28 | - | -
TGTGCCAGCAGTTTAGGCTTAGCGGCCAAGTTCTTC | CASSLGLAAKFF | TRBJ2-1 | TRBV12-3/TRBV12-4 | - | -
TGTGCCAGCAGCTCATCCAGGACGGGGAATTCACCCCTCCACTTT | CASSSSRTGNSPLHF | TRBJ1-6 | TRBV11-2 | - | -
TGTGCCAGCAGCCAAGGACCCCTAGAGAAGAACACCGGGGAGCTGTTTTTT | CASSQGPLEKNTGELFF | TRBJ2-2 | TRBV4-2 | - | once
TGTGCCAGCAGTACCCGGACAGGGGATGGCTACACCTTC | CASSTRTGDGYTF | TRBJ1-2 | TRBV12-3/TRBV12-4 | TRBD1 | -
TGTGCCAGCAGTTACTTCCAGGGGACTCAGCCCCAGCATTTT | CASSYFQGTQPQHF | TRBJ1-5 | TRBV6-2/TRBV6-3 | - | -
TGTGCCAGCAGCCAAGCAACCTACGAGCAGTACTTC | CASSQATYEQYF | TRBJ2-7 | TRBV3-1/TRBV3-2 | - | -
TGTGCCTGGGGGACAGGTCAAAACATTCAGTACTTC | CAWGTGQNIQYF | TRBJ2-4 | TRBV30 | TRBD1 | -
TGCAGTTCCTTCCCCTACACTGAAGCTTTCTTT | CSSFPYTEAFF | TRBJ1-1 | TRBV20-1 | - | -
TGTGCCAGCACCAGAAGGGGGGGTGCTGGAAACACCATATATTTT | CASTRRGGAGNTIYF | TRBJ1-3 | TRBV6-5 | - | -
TGTGCCAGCACAGTTGTAGGGGCCGGAAACACCATATATTTT | CASTVVGAGNTIYF | TRBJ1-3 | TRBV7-9 | - | many
TGTGCCAGCAGCTTGGCTAGCGGGAGGGTCGGCAATGAGCAGTTCTTC | CASSLASGRVGNEQFF | TRBJ2-1 | TRBV5-6 | TRBD2 | -
TGTGCCAGCAGCCCCCGGGACAGAGTCTATGGCTACACCTTC | CASSPRDRVYGYTF | TRBJ1-2 | TRBV7-9 | TRBD1 | -
TGTGCCAGCAGGGGGACAGGCAATCAGCCCCAGCATTTT | CASRGTGNQPQHF | TRBJ1-5 | TRBV25-1 | TRBD1 | once
TGTGCCACCAGCCTAGGATATAGCAATCAGCCCCAGCATTTT | CATSLGYSNQPQHF | TRBJ1-5 | TRBV15 | - | -
TGTGCCACACGAACGGGGGGAAGCACAGATACGCAGTATTTT | CATRTGGSTDTQYF | TRBJ2-3 | TRBV5-4 | TRBD2 | -
TGTGCCAGCAGCCCCTATTCATCTAAAGAGACCCAGTACTTC | CASSPYSSKETQYF | TRBJ2-5 | TRBV2 | - | -
TGCGCCAGCAGCTACGAAACCGGGATAGCGTACTTC | CASSYETGIAYF | TRBJ2-7 | TRBV5-1 | - | -
TGTGCCAGCAGTGAAGGCGGGACCTACGAGCAGTACTTC | CASSEGGTYEQYF | TRBJ2-7 | TRBV6-1 | - | -
TGTGCCAGCAGTCCAAGGACTCCTCAATACAATGAGCAGTTCTTC | CASSPRTPQYNEQFF | TRBJ2-1 | TRBV6-5 | - | once
TGCGCCAGCAGCTTGTCCTGGAACACTGAAGCTTTCTTT | CASSLSWNTEAFF | TRBJ1-1 | TRBV5-1 | - | -